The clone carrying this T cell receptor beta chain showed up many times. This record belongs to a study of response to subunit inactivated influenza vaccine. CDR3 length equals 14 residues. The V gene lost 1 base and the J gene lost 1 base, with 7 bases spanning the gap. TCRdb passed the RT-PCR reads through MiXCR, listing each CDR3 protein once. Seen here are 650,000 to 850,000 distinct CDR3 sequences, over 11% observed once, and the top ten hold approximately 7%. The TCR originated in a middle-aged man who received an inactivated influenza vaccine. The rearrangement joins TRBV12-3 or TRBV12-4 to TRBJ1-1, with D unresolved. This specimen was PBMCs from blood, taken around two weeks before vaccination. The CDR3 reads CASSLVGRNTEAFF. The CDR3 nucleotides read TGTGCCAGCAGTTTAGTAGGCAGGAACACTGAAGCTTTCTTT.